Listed below are T cell receptor beta chains from one sample, sequenced in a study of T cells in Graves' hyperthyroidism and ophthalmopathy. TCRdb re-called the multiplex PCR reads through MiXCR, storing one row per CDR3 protein. The table records 700,000 to 850,000 distinct CDR3 sequences, approximately 36% of them present only once. Sequenced sample: blood. Every receptor here comes from a woman in her 40s with Graves' hyperthyroidism. CDR3s include the opening cysteine and the closing phenylalanine or tryptophan. The D gene is left open where the match is weak. Part of the rows lack a size; the others show once, few, many or a class for expanded clones.

v_gene	abundance	j_gene	d_gene	CDR3aa	CDR3nt
TRBV15	NA	TRBJ1-4	NA	CATSSSRRSNEKLFF	TGTGCCACCAGCAGTTCAAGGAGGAGTAATGAAAAACTGTTTTTT
TRBV12-3/TRBV12-4	many	TRBJ1-1	NA	CASTFTGAVPEAFF	TGTGCCAGCACCTTTACAGGTGCGGTCCCTGAAGCTTTCTTT
TRBV6-6	NA	TRBJ1-3	NA	CASRGLSLGNTIYF	TGTGCCAGCAGGGGGTTAAGCCTTGGAAACACCATATATTTT
TRBV5-1	NA	TRBJ1-2	TRBD1	CASSLQRDSFYGYTF	TGCGCCAGCAGCTTGCAACGGGACAGCTTCTATGGCTACACCTTC
TRBV11-1	NA	TRBJ2-7	NA	CASSPAGTPEQYF	TGTGCCAGCAGCCCCGCCGGGACACCCGAGCAGTACTTC
TRBV7-2	many	TRBJ1-2	NA	CASSLDQGIGYTF	TGTGCCAGCAGCTTAGACCAAGGAATCGGCTACACCTTC
TRBV20-1	NA	TRBJ1-2	NA	CSARDGGSGYTF	TGCAGTGCTAGAGATGGCGGGAGCGGCTACACCTTC
TRBV7-9	NA	TRBJ2-1	NA	CASSSGAGYNEQFF	TGTGCCAGCAGCTCTGGCGCGGGTTACAATGAGCAGTTCTTC
TRBV4-1	few	TRBJ2-7	TRBD2	CASSLRLAGGGAYEQYF	TGCGCCAGCAGCCTAAGACTAGCGGGTGGGGGGGCCTACGAGCAGTACTTC
TRBV28	NA	TRBJ1-2	NA	CATRAVIPEYGYTF	TGTGCCACCAGGGCGGTTATACCTGAGTATGGCTACACCTTC
TRBV5-6	few	TRBJ1-1	TRBD1	CASSLLTGAEAFF	TGTGCCAGCAGCTTGTTGACAGGGGCTGAAGCTTTCTTT
TRBV6-4	few	TRBJ1-6	NA	CASSDSYARGSPLHF	TGTGCCAGCAGTGACTCTTATGCGAGGGGATCACCCCTCCACTTT
TRBV5-6	NA	TRBJ1-1	TRBD1	CASSLASTGRYTEAFF	TGTGCCAGCAGCTTGGCCTCGACAGGGAGATATACTGAAGCTTTCTTT
TRBV27	NA	TRBJ1-1	TRBD1	CASTTLGTAEAFF	TGTGCCAGCACTACCCTTGGGACAGCTGAAGCTTTCTTT
TRBV20-1	NA	TRBJ2-5	NA	CSASETLGPWAQYF	TGCAGTGCTAGCGAAACTCTAGGGCCGTGGGCCCAGTACTTC
TRBV7-9	many	TRBJ1-5	NA	CASSLDGSHNQPQHF	TGTGCCAGCAGCTTAGACGGCAGCCACAATCAGCCCCAGCATTTT
TRBV3-1	few	TRBJ1-2	NA	CASSQESLEGPSAF	TGTGCCAGCAGCCAAGAATCTTTAGAAGGACCGTCGGCCTTC
TRBV28	NA	TRBJ1-2	NA	CASSLKGHGYTF	TGTGCCAGCAGTTTAAAGGGGCATGGCTACACCTTC
TRBV5-1	few	TRBJ2-7	TRBD1	CASSTGQVYEQYF	TGCGCCAGCAGCACGGGACAGGTCTACGAGCAGTACTTC
TRBV7-8	few	TRBJ2-7	TRBD2	CASSFGRANEQYF	TGTGCCAGCAGCTTTGGGAGGGCGAACGAGCAGTACTTC
TRBV5-5	few	TRBJ2-5	TRBD2	CASSLAPGLERETQYF	TGTGCCAGCAGCTTGGCCCCGGGACTAGAAAGGGAGACCCAGTACTTC
TRBV20-1	few	TRBJ2-7	TRBD1	CSARLAQGAYEQYF	TGCAGTGCTAGATTAGCACAGGGGGCATACGAGCAGTACTTC
TRBV19	NA	TRBJ2-7	TRBD1	CASSQGQPHEQYF	TGTGCCAGTAGTCAGGGACAGCCCCACGAGCAGTACTTC
TRBV6-1	NA	TRBJ1-1	NA	CASSESTIGEVKAFF	TGTGCCAGCAGTGAGTCTACAATAGGGGAGGTTAAAGCTTTCTTT
TRBV19	NA	TRBJ2-5	TRBD2	CASSPWTSGETQYF	TGCGCCAGCAGCCCCTGGACTAGCGGAGAGACCCAGTACTTC
TRBV10-1	many	TRBJ2-7	NA	CASSLGQTREYF	TGCGCCAGCAGCCTCGGACAGACTCGTGAGTACTTC
TRBV10-1	many	TRBJ1-6	NA	CASSENFSPLHF	TGCGCCAGCAGCGAGAATTTTTCACCCCTCCACTTT
TRBV19	NA	TRBJ1-1	NA	CASSIAGGYTEAFF	TGTGCCAGTAGTATAGCCGGCGGATACACTGAAGCTTTCTTT
TRBV7-3	NA	TRBJ1-1	NA	CASSLHWGALNTEAFF	TGTGCCAGCAGCTTGCATTGGGGGGCGCTTAACACTGAAGCTTTCTTT
TRBV24-1	NA	TRBJ2-5	NA	CATSDSEHRLQETQYF	TGTGCCACCAGCGACTCCGAACATCGCCTCCAAGAGACCCAGTACTTC
TRBV7-2	many	TRBJ1-2	NA	CASSPQVGYTF	TGTGCCAGCAGCCCGCAAGTTGGCTACACCTTC
TRBV20-1	NA	TRBJ2-3	NA	CSAWGEFTNTDTQYF	TGCAGTGCCTGGGGGGAGTTTACCAACACAGATACGCAGTATTTT
TRBV19	many	TRBJ1-2	NA	CASSSRTGSEGYTF	TGTGCCAGTAGTTCCCGGACGGGTTCGGAAGGCTACACCTTC
TRBV25-1	NA	TRBJ1-6	NA	CASSARPGLHNSPLHF	TGTGCCAGCAGTGCCCGACCGGGGCTTCATAATTCACCCCTCCACTTT
TRBV12-5	NA	TRBJ1-1	NA	CASSYALGNTEAFF	TGTGCCAGCAGTTACGCTCTGGGGAACACTGAAGCTTTCTTT
TRBV28	few	TRBJ2-7	TRBD1	CASSPNGWDRSKPYEQYF	TGTGCCAGCAGTCCTAACGGGTGGGACAGGTCGAAACCCTACGAGCAGTACTTC
TRBV11-2	few	TRBJ1-2	NA	CASSLGSLDGYTF	TGTGCCAGCAGCTTAGGATCCCTTGATGGCTACACCTTC
TRBV20-1	many	TRBJ2-7	TRBD1	CSAHTGTGLGEQYF	TGCAGTGCCCACACCGGGACAGGGTTAGGCGAGCAGTACTTC
TRBV20-1	many	TRBJ2-5	TRBD2	CSATETSGRAETQYF	TGCAGTGCTACCGAGACTAGCGGGAGAGCAGAGACCCAGTACTTC
TRBV29-1	NA	TRBJ2-3	NA	CSVGGPSF	TGCAGCGTGGGGGGACCCAGTTTT
TRBV5-1	NA	TRBJ2-7	NA	CASSSYTLGSSYEQYF	TGCGCCAGCAGCTCCTACACCCTGGGGAGCTCCTACGAGCAGTACTTC